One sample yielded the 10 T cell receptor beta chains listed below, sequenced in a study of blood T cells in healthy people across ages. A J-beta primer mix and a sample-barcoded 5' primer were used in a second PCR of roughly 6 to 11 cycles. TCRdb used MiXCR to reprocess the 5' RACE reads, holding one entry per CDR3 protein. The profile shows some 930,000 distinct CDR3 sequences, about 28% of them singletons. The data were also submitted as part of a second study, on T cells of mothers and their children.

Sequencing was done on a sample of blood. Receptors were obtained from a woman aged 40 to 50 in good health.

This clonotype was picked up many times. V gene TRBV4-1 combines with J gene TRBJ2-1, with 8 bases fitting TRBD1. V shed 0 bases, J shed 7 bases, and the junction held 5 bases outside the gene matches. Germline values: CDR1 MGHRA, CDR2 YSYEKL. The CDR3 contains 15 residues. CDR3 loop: CASSQEGQVSNEQFF. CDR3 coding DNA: TGCGCCAGCAGCCAAGAGGGACAGGTCAGTAATGAGCAGTTCTTC.

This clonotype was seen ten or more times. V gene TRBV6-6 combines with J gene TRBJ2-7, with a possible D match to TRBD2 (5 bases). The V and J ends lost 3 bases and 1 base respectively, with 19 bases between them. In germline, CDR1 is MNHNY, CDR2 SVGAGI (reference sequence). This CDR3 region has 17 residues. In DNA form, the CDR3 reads TGTGCCAGCAGTTATTCCTTGAGGGCACCCGCTTCCTACGAGCAGTACTTC. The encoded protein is CASSYSLRAPASYEQYF.

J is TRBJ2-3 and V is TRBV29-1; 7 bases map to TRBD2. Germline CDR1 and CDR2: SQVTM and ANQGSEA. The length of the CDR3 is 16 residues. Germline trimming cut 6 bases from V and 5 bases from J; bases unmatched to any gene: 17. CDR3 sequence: CSVVWSWREKGDTQYF. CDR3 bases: TGCAGCGTCGTTTGGAGTTGGCGGGAGAAGGGAGATACGCAGTATTTT.

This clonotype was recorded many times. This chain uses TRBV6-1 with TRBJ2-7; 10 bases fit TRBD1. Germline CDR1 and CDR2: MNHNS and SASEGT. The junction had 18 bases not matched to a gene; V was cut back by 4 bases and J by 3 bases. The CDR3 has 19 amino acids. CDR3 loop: CASSAIPDLGQGRNYEQYF. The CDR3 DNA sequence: TGTGCCAGCAGTGCCATTCCAGACTTGGGACAGGGGAGAAACTACGAGCAGTACTTC.

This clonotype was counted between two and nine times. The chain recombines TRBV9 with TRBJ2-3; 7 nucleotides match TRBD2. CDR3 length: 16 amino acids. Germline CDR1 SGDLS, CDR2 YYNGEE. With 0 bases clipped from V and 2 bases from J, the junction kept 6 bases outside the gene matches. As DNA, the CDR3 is TGTGCCAGCAGCGTAGCTGGTGCGGGGGACACAGATACGCAGTATTTT. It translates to CASSVAGAGDTDTQYF.

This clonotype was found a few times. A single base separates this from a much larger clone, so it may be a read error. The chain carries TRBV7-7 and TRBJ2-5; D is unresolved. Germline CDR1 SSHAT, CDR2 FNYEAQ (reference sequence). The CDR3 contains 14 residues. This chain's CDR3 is CASSSAGLKETQYF. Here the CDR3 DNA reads TGTGCTAGCAGCTCGGCAGGCCTTAAAGAGACCCAGTACTTC.

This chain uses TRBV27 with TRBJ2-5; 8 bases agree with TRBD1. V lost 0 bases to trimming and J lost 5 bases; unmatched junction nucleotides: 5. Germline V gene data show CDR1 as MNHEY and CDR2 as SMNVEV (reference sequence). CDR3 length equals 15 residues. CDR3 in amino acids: CASSLSPYRGETQYF. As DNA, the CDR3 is TGTGCCAGCAGTTTATCTCCTTACAGGGGGGAGACCCAGTACTTC.

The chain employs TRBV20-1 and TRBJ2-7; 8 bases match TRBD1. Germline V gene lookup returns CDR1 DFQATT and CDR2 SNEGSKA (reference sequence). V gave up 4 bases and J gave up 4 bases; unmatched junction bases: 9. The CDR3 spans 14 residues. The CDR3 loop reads CSATGTGTVYEQYF. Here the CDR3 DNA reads TGCAGTGCTACCGGGACAGGCACCGTATACGAGCAGTACTTC.

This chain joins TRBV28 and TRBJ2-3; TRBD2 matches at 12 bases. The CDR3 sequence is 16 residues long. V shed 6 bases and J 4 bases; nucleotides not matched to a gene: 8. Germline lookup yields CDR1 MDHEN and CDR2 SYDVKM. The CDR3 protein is CASRVTSGGNPDTQYF. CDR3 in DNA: TGTGCCAGCAGGGTCACTAGCGGGGGGAATCCAGATACGCAGTATTTT.

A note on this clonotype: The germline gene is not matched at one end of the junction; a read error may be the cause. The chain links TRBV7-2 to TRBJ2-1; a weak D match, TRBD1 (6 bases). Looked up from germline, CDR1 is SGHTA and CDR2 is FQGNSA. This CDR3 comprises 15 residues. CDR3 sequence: CASSLSGQGTNERFF. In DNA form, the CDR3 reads TGTGCCAGCAGCTTATCGGGACAAGGAACCAATGAGCGGTTCTTC.